Following are 9 T cell receptor beta chains from one sample sequenced in a study of CD8 T cells in Susac syndrome. RNA, at roughly 0.45 to 1 ug, was reverse transcribed with random hexamers. TCRdb passed the immunoSEQ multiplex PCR reads through MiXCR, listing each CDR3 protein once. This sample has roughly 75,000 distinct CDR3 sequences, with 93% found just once. The sequencing input was CD4+ T cells from PBMCs. Receptors originate from a human donor with Susac syndrome.

V gene TRBV5-6 combines with J gene TRBJ2-7; perhaps TRBD1 as D (7 bases). CDR1 and CDR2 (germline): SGHDT, YYEEEE. Deletions cut 2 bases from V and 3 bases from J, with 15 bases between. This CDR3 has 15 amino acids. The chain's CDR3 is CASSLGQGGGYEQYF. CDR3 sequence (DNA): TGTGCCAGCAGCTTAGGGCAGGGGGGAGGCTACGAGCAGTACTTC.

The gene calls are TRBV9 and TRBJ2-3; 7 nucleotides match TRBD2. From germline, CDR1 is SGDLS and CDR2 YYNGEE. V shed 0 bases and J 1 base; nucleotides not matched to a gene: 5. The CDR3 is 16 residues long. The CDR3 region has the DNA TGTGCCAGCAGCGTAGGTGCAAGCGGGGGCACAGATACGCAGTATTTT. Its protein is CASSVGASGGTDTQYF.

The rearrangement joins TRBV6-2 or TRBV6-3 to TRBJ1-1; D is unclear. The CDR3 totals 12 residues. V lost 5 bases and J lost 2, with 6 bases in between. The germline gives CDR1 MNHEY, CDR2 SVGEGT. The CDR3 DNA reads TGTGCCAGCAGTCGACTTAACACTGAAGCTTTCTTT. Translating gives CASSRLNTEAFF.

This chain links TRBV5-6 with TRBJ2-1, with D possibly called TRBD1 or TRBD2 (6 bases each). The CDR3 runs 17 residues. Trimming removed 1 base from V and 0 bases from J, with 14 bases in between. Per the germline V gene, CDR1 is SGHDT and CDR2 is YYEEEE. CDR3 sequence reads: CASSLNRGANSYNEQFF. As DNA, the CDR3 is TGTGCCAGCAGCTTGAATAGGGGGGCCAACTCCTACAATGAGCAGTTCTTC.

The genes are TRBV28 and TRBJ1-2; maybe TRBD1 (5 bases). The germline gives CDR1 MDHEN, CDR2 SYDVKM. This CDR3 region has 14 residues. V shed 1 base and J shed 8 bases, with 14 bases lying between them. As DNA, the CDR3 is TGTGCCAGCAGTTTATCGGCAGGGCCAGTAGGCTACACCTTC. Encoded protein: CASSLSAGPVGYTF.

The rearrangement links TRBV5-6 to TRBJ1-2; no reliable D call. V shed 7 bases and J shed 4 bases, with 23 bases lying between them. The germline gives CDR1 SGHDT, CDR2 YYEEEE. The CDR3 loop spans 16 amino acids. The CDR3: CASGHQDSRQIYGYTF. The CDR3 DNA reads TGTGCCAGCGGTCACCAGGATTCCAGGCAAATCTATGGCTACACCTTC.

The chain employs TRBV21-1 and TRBJ1-1. TRBV21-1 is shown as a pseudogene. The CDR3 sequence is 13 residues long. CDR3 bases: TGTGCCAGCAGCAAAGGGACGAACACTGAAGCTTTCTTT. Protein: CASSKGTNTEAFF.

The J gene is TRBJ2-5, the V gene TRBV27, with D hard to call. Trimming cost V 3 bases and J 0 bases, with 14 bases left between them. The CDR3 runs to 16 residues. Germline CDR1 MNHEY, CDR2 SMNVEV (reference sequence). This chain's CDR3 is CASSFSTGLYQETQYF. CDR3 in DNA: TGTGCCAGCAGTTTCTCGACGGGCCTTTACCAAGAGACCCAGTACTTC.

The J gene is TRBJ1-1, the V gene TRBV12-5; D is possibly TRBD1 (5 bases). Germline CDR1 LGHNT, CDR2 FRNRAP. This CDR3 region has 15 residues. With 0 bases removed from V and 4 bases from J, the gap between germline ends came to 12 bases. The chain's CDR3 is CASGLVAGGATEAFF. DNA of the CDR3: TGTGCTAGTGGTTTGGTTGCGGGGGGAGCCACTGAAGCTTTCTTT.